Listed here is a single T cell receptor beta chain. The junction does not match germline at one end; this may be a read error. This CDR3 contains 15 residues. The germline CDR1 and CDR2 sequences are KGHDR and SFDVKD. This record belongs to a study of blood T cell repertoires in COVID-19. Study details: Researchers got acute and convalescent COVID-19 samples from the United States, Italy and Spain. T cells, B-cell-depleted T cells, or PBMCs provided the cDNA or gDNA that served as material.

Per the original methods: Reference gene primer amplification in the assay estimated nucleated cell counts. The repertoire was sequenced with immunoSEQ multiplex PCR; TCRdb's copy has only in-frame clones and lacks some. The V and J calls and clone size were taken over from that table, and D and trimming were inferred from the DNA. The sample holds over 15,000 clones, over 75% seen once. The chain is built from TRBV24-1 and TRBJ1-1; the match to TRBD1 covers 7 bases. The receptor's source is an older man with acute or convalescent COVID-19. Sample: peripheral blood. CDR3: CATSDSTGPNTEAFF. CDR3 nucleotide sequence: TGTGCTACCAGTGATTCGACAGGGCCGAACACTGAAGCTTTCTTT.